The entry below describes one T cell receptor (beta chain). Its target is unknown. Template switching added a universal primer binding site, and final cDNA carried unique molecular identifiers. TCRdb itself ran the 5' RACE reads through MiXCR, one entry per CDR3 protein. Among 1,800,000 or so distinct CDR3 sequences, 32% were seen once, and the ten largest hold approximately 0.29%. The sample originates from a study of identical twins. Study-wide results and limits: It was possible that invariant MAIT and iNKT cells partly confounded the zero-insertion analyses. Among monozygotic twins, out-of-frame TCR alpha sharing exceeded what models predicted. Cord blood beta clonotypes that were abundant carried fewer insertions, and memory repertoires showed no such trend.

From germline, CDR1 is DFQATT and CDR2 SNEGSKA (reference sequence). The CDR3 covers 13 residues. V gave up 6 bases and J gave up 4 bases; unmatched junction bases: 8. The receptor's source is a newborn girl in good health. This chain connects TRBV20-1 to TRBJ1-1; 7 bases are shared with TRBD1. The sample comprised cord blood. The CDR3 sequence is CSAVTGPRTEAFF. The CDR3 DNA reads TGCAGTGCCGTGACAGGGCCCCGCACTGAAGCTTTCTTT.